The source of this T cell receptor (beta chain) is a study of T-cell reconstitution after alpha-beta-depleted transplantation in children. The V segment lost 3 bases and the J segment 5 bases; nucleotides outside the gene matches: 6. This CDR3 has 15 residues. TCRbeta library construction was performed incorporating unique molecular identifiers. TCRdb recomputed calls from the PCR reads with MiXCR, one row per CDR3 protein. In the table there are roughly 610,000 distinct CDR3 sequences, 8% to 11% of which are singletons. This clonotype was sampled from a human donor who donated a stem cell graft to a child with acute myeloid leukemia. The chain combines TRBV12-3 or TRBV12-4 with TRBJ1-5; 8 bases map to TRBD1. The sample here was PBMCs from the stem cell graft donor, taken from the stem cell graft. CDR3 nucleotides: TGTGCCAGCAGTTTTGGCAGGGGGCAATATCAGCCCCAGCATTTT. It specifies CASSFGRGQYQPQHF.